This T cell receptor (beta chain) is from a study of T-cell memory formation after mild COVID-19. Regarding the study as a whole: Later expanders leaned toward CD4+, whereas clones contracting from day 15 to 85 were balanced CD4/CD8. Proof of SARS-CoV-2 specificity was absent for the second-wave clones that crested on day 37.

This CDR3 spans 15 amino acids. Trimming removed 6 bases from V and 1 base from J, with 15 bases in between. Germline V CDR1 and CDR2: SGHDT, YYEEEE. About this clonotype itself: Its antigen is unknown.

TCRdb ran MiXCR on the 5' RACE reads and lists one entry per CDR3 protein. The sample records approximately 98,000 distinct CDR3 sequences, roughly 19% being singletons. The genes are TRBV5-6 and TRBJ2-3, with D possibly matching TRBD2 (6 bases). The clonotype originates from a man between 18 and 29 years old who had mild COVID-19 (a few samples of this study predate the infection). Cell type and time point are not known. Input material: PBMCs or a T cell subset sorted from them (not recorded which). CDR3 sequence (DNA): TGTGCCAGCAAGGTGCGGGGACCCGGCACAGATACGCAGTATTTT. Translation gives CASKVRGPGTDTQYF.